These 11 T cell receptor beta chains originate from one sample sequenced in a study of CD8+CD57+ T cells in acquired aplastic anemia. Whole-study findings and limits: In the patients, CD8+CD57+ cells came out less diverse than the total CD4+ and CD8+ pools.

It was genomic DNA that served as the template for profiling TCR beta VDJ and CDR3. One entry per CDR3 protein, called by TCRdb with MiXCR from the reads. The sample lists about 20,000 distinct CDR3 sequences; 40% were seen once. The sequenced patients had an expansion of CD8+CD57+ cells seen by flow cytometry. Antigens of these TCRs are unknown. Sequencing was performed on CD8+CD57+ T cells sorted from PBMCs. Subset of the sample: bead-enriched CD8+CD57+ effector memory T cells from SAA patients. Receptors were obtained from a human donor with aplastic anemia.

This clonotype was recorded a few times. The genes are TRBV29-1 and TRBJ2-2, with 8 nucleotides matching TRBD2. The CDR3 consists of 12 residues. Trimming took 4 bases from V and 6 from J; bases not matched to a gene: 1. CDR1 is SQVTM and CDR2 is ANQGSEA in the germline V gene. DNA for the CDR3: TGCAGCGTTGTGCGGGGGGCCGGGGAGCTGTTTTTT. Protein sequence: CSVVRGAGELFF.

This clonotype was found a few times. This CDR3 is CASSLGDLSYNEQFF. In DNA, the CDR3 is TGTGCCAGCAGCTTGGGAGACTTATCCTACAATGAGCAGTTCTTC. J is TRBJ2-1 and V is TRBV5-4; D gene ambiguous. Germline V gene sequence: CDR1 SGHNT, CDR2 YYREEE (reference sequence). CDR3 size: 15 residues. V lost 0 bases, J lost 1 base, and 8 bases lay in between.

The CDR3 DNA is TGTGCCAGCAGTGAAGCGCTAGCGGGGGCAGATACGCAGTATTTT. It specifies CASSEALAGADTQYF. V and J are TRBV6-1 and TRBJ2-3; TRBD2 aligns across 10 bases. Germline CDR1 reads MNHNS; CDR2 reads SASEGT. V lost 0 bases, J lost 4 bases, and 1 base stayed unmatched. This CDR3 region has 15 residues.

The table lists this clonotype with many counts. CDR3 sequence (DNA): TGCAGTGCTAGTCCTCCTTTGAGGACGGGGCCCAACGAGCAGTACTTC. The encoded protein is CSASPPLRTGPNEQYF. V gene TRBV20-1 combines with J gene TRBJ2-7; D might be TRBD1 or TRBD2, each matching 5 bases. The CDR3 is made up of 16 amino acids. V was clipped by 3 bases and J by 5 bases, with 23 bases between them. Germline V gene sequence: CDR1 DFQATT, CDR2 SNEGSKA (reference sequence).

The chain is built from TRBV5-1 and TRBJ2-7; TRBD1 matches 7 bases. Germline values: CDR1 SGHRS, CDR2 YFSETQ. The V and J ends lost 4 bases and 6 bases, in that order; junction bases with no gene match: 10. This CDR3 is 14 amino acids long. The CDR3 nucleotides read TGCGCCAGCAGCATTACAGGGGCCTCCACCGAGCAGTACTTC. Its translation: CASSITGASTEQYF.

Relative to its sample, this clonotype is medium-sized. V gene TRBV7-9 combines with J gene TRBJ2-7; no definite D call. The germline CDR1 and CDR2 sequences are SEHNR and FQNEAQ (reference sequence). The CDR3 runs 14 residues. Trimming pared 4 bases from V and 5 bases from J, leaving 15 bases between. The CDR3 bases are TGTGCCAGCAGCTCACCGGAAGTACGAGACGAGCAGTACTTC. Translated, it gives CASSSPEVRDEQYF.

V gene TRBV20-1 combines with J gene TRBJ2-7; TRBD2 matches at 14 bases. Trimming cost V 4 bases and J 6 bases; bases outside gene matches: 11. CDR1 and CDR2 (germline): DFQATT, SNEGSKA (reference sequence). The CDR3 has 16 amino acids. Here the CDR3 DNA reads TGCAGTGCTACGTCCGGGACTAGCGGGAGTCTGGGCGAGCAGTACTTC. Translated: CSATSGTSGSLGEQYF.

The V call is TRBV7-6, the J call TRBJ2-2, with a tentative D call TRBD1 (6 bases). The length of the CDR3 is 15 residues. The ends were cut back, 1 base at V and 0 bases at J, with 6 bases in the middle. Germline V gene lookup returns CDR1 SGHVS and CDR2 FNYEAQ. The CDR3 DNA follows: TGTGCCAGCAGCTTAGGGACAGCGAACACCGGGGAGCTGTTTTTT. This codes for CASSLGTANTGELFF.

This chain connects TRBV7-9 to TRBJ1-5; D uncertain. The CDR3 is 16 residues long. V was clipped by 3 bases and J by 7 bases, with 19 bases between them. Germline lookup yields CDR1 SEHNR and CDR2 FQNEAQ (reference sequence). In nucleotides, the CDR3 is TGTGCCAGCAGCTTTGGTATGGGTGGTGATTCCCAGCCCCAGCATTTT. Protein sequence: CASSFGMGGDSQPQHF.

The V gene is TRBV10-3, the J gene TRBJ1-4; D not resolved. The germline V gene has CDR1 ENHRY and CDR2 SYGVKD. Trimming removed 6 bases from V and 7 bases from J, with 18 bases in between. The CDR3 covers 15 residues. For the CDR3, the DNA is TGTGCCATCAGCTCCGGGCCCCCGAACTGTGAAAAACTGTTTTTT. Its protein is CAISSGPPNCEKLFF.

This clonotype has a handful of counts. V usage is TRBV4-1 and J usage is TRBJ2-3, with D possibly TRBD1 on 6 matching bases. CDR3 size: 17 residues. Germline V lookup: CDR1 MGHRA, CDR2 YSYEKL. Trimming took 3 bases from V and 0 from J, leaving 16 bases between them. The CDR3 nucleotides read TGCGCCAGCAGCCAGGCGATTACAGGGATCAGCACAGATACGCAGTATTTT. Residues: CASSQAITGISTDTQYF.